A selection of T cell receptor beta chains follows, all from one sample in a study of OX40 agonist ivuxolimab in advanced cancers. The assay was immunoSEQ multiplex PCR, and TCRdb's table has in-frame clones only and misses some. The sample includes some 150,000 clones, just over 90% of them seen just once. The sample consisted of CD4+ or CD8+ T cells sorted from blood, taken in a trial of the OX40 agonist ivuxolimab. The receptors were gathered from an adult with an advanced solid tumor such as melanoma, head and neck, liver or kidney cancer. The CDR3 runs from the conserved cysteine through the conserved F or W. Each record gives: J gene, D gene, V gene, clone size, CDR3 length, CDR3 DNA, CDR3 protein. D genes are given only for firm matches. The size field is filled for only some rows; it gives once, few, many or a size class.

TRBJ2-7 TRBD1 TRBV5-6 once 17 TGTGCCAGCAGCTTCGACCAAAGCCGGGACAGGAGTTACGAGCAGTACTTC CASSFDQSRDRSYEQYF
TRBJ2-2 . TRBV25-1 . 13 TGTGCCAGCAGACTGATAAACACCGGGGAGCTGTTTTTT CASRLINTGELFF
TRBJ1-1 . TRBV2 . 14 TGTGCCAGCAGTGGGGCGAGCCGCGGCACTGAAGCTTTCTTT CASSGASRGTEAFF
TRBJ2-2 . TRBV19 . 16 TGTGCCAGTAGTGGTCAGACAGGACTGAACACCGGGGAGCTGTTTTTT CASSGQTGLNTGELFF
TRBJ1-5 TRBD1 TRBV5-1 . 14 TGCGCCAGCAGCTTGTCAGGGGGGAATCAGCCCCAGCATTTT CASSLSGGNQPQHF
TRBJ2-1 . TRBV7-3 . 13 TGTGCCAGCAGCTTGACTGGTAACAATGAGCAGTTCTTC CASSLTGNNEQFF
TRBJ2-6 TRBD1 TRBV4-1 few 19 TGCGCCAGCAGCCAAGATCGACGACAGGGAAATCCTGGGGCCAACGTCCTGACTTTC CASSQDRRQGNPGANVLTF
TRBJ1-3 . TRBV30 few 16 TGTGCCTGGATGGCCCCGCGATCTGAGGGGGTGAACACCATATATTTT CAWMAPRSEGVNTIYF
TRBJ2-3 . TRBV9 . 17 TGTGCCAGCAGCTCCGAAGGTAAAGCGAAGATGTGGGATACGCAGTATTTT CASSSEGKAKMWDTQYF
TRBJ2-3 TRBD2 TRBV4-2 . 20 TGTGCCAGCAGCCAAGATGGGGGAATACTAGCGGGAGGGCCCTCAGATACGCAGTATTTT CASSQDGGILAGGPSDTQYF
TRBJ2-1 TRBD2 TRBV5-1 . 15 TGCGCCAGCAGCTTGTTAGCGGGAGGGGGTAATGAGCAGTTCTTC CASSLLAGGGNEQFF
TRBJ2-7 . TRBV9 . 15 TGTGCCAGCAGCGCGAGCCCCGGGAGCTCCTACGAGCAGTACTTC CASSASPGSSYEQYF
TRBJ2-5 . TRBV11-3 . 14 TGTGCCAGCAGCTTGACCGGGGCCCAAGAGACCCAGTACTTC CASSLTGAQETQYF